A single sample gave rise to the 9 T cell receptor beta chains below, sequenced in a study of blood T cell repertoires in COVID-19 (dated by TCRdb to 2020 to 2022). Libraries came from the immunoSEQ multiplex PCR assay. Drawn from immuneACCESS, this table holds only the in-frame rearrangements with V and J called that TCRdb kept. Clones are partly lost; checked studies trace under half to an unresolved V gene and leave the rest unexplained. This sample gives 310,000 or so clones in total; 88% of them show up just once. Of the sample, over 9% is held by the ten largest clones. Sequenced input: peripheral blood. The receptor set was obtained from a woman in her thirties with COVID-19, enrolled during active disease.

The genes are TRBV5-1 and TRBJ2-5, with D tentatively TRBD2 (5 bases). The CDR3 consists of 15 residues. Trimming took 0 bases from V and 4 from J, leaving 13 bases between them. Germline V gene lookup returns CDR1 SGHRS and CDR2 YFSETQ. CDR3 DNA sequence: TGCGCCAGCAGCTTGGAGGGTAGCGAGATAGAGACCCAGTACTTC. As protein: CASSLEGSEIETQYF.

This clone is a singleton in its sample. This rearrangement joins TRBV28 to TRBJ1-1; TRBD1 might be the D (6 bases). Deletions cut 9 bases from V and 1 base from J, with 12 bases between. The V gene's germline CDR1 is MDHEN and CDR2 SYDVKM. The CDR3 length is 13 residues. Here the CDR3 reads CASADSPNTEAFF. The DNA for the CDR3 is TGTGCCAGTGCGGACAGCCCGAACACTGAAGCTTTCTTT.

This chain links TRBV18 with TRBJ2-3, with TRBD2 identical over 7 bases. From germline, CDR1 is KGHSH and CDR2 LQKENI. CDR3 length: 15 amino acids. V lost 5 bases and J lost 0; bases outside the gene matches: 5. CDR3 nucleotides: TGTGCCAGCTCAATCAGACTAGCTAGCACAGATACGCAGTATTTT. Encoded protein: CASSIRLASTDTQYF.

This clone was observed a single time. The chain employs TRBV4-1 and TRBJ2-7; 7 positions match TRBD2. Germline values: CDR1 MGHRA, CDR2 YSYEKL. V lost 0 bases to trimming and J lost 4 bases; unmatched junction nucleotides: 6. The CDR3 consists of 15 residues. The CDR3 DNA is TGCGCCAGCAGCCAAGAGTTGCGGGAGAATTACGAGCAGTACTTC. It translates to CASSQELRENYEQYF.

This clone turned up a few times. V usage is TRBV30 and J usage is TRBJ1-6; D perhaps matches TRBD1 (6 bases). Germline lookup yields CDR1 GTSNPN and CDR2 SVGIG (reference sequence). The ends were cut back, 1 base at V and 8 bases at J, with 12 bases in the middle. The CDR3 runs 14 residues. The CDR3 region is CAWSAGGPDSPLHF. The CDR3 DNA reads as TGTGCCTGGAGTGCCGGGGGGCCGGATTCACCCCTCCACTTT.

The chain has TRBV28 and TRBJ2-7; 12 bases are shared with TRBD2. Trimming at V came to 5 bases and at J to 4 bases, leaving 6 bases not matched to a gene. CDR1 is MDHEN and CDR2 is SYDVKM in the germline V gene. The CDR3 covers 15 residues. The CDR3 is CASSLRTSGKYEQYF. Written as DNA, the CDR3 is TGTGCCAGCAGTCTCCGGACTAGCGGGAAGTACGAGCAGTACTTC.

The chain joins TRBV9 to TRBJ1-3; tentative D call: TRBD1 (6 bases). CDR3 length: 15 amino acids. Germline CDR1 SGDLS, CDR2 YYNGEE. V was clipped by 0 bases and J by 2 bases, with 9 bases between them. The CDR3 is CASSVANRAGNTIYF. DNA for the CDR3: TGTGCCAGCAGCGTAGCCAACAGGGCTGGAAACACCATATATTTT.

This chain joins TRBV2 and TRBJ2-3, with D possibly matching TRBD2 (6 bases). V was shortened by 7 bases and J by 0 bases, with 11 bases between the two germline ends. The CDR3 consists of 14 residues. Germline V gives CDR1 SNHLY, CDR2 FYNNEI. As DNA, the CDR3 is TGTGCCAGCAAGGGAGGACCTAGCACAGATACGCAGTATTTT. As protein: CASKGGPSTDTQYF. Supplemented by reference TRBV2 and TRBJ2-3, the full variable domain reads EPEVTQTPSHQVTQMGQEVILRCVPISNHLYFYWYRQILGQKVEFLVSFYNNEISEKSEIFDDQFSVERPDGSNFTLKIRSTKLEDSAMYFCASKGGPSTDTQYFGPGTRLTVL.

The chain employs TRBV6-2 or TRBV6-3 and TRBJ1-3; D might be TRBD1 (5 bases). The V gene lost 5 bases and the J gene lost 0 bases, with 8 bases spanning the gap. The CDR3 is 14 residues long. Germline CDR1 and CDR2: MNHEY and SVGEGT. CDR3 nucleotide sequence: TGTGCCAGCAGTGACAGCAACTCTGGAAACACCATATATTTT. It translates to CASSDSNSGNTIYF.